These T cell receptor beta chains were read from a single sample in a study of identical twins. Using its own MiXCR run on the 5' RACE reads, TCRdb lists one record per CDR3 protein. The data hold some 690,000 distinct CDR3 sequences, with roughly 20% observed a single time. The data were also submitted as part of a second study, on T cells expressing NK-cell markers.

The specimen was PBMCs. These TCRs come from a woman in her late teens or twenties in good health. Both conserved end residues are part of each CDR3. Size tells how often a clone was seen (once, few, many) or the class of an expanded clone, and some rows leave it out.

few,TRBJ2-1,TRBV7-2,CASSFLPFGEQFF
.,TRBJ2-5,TRBV19,CASSPPATGETQYF
.,TRBJ2-2,TRBV7-9,CASSYFNRGQVTGELFF
.,TRBJ1-2,TRBV29-1,CSVEPQGVGYTF
.,TRBJ2-1,TRBV12-3/TRBV12-4,CASSLRDREFNEQFF
few,TRBJ2-2,TRBV9,CASSFLLGANTGELFF
.,TRBJ2-1,TRBV3-1,CASSQGGLAGSNEQFF
few,TRBJ1-1,TRBV12-3/TRBV12-4,CASTRREMNTEAFF
few,TRBJ2-3,TRBV7-9,CASISSVRGRATDTQYF
few,TRBJ1-1,TRBV10-3,CAISEKGGAPEAFF
.,TRBJ2-1,TRBV7-2,CASSLPPYNEQFF
.,TRBJ2-5,TRBV20-1,CSATYSVGETQYF
.,TRBJ1-1,TRBV20-1,CSAKVRDLAFF
.,TRBJ2-7,TRBV20-1,CSASRAETEQYF
few,TRBJ2-2,TRBV4-3,CASSQGSGQGAWGPTGELFF
.,TRBJ2-7,TRBV20-1,CSARYRDEQYF
few,TRBJ2-1,TRBV12-5,CASGLVGRGHEQFF
.,TRBJ2-7,TRBV2,CASSGQAASYEQYF
.,TRBJ2-7,TRBV7-9,CASSSVDKDYEQYF
few,TRBJ2-7,TRBV20-1,CSVTSGRPYEQYF
few,TRBJ2-6,TRBV3-1,CASSSLGLSGANVLTF
few,TRBJ2-4,TRBV6-1,CASSGRRVLAKNIQYF
.,TRBJ2-2,TRBV5-1,CASSLRWTNGELFF
few,TRBJ2-5,TRBV6-1,CASSGRFQETQYF
few,TRBJ1-1,TRBV7-9,CASRPDRENTEAFF
many,TRBJ2-7,TRBV10-3,CAISESMATYEQYF
few,TRBJ1-6,TRBV12-3/TRBV12-4,CASSWAYNSPLHF
few,TRBJ2-1,TRBV20-1,CSASGTRTLSSYNEQFF
few,TRBJ2-7,TRBV10-1,CASFLTRGNFYSTCEQYF
few,TRBJ2-2,TRBV6-5,CASSYAAANTGELFF
many,TRBJ1-1,TRBV12-3/TRBV12-4,CASSFSGNTEAFF
few,TRBJ2-7,TRBV2,CASNPEGGGLEQYF
few,TRBJ2-1,TRBV14,CASSQAFLLSEQFF
.,TRBJ2-1,TRBV27,CASSLLQGFNYNEQFF
.,TRBJ2-1,TRBV10-3,CAISQRLGEGNEQFF
once,TRBJ2-2,TRBV5-1,CASRRGGPNTGELFF
.,TRBJ2-1,TRBV29-1,CSVALGRASEQFF
few,TRBJ2-3,TRBV7-9,CASRTGGDTQYF
few,TRBJ1-2,TRBV5-1,CASSHDRSLSYGYTF
few,TRBJ2-3,TRBV5-5,CASSFQFDTQYF
few,TRBJ2-1,TRBV5-1,CASTWGLAGGLSEQFF
once,TRBJ2-2,TRBV20-1,CSVQGGGGELFF
.,TRBJ2-5,TRBV4-1,CASSQGEYGETQYF
.,TRBJ2-1,TRBV11-3,CASSKGGGTSGYNEQFF